Detailed here is one T cell receptor beta chain. It lacks a known antigen. It has no much larger one-base neighbor in the sample; base qualities were not kept. These data originate in a study of cytomegalovirus exposure and HLA in healthy donors (dated by TCRdb to the late 2010s). Background on the whole study: An earlier analysis of roughly 500 of the donors reported more than 250 Gb of sequence data and roughly 110 million unique TCR beta sequences from about 200 million T cells. To study patterns of TCR occurrence, a later analysis re-analyzed previously published TCR beta repertoires from around 700 donors and added high-resolution HLA genotyping. In a later genetic analysis, genome-wide SNP genotypes for about three fifths of the roughly 670 donors were used, and that subset was treated as a discovery cohort. HLA typing covered class I and class II loci at four-digit resolution. All discovery cohort repertoires had been generated using a single sequencing platform. Rather than using new phenotypic data, the later analysis identified candidate immune exposures from TCR beta sequences and from how often those sequences occurred across donors. A separate validation cohort of approximately 130 different subjects was used in addition to the roughly 670-subject first cohort. Typing coverage differed by locus: A, B, C, DRB1 and DQB1 were typed in about 629-640 donors, DQA1 in approximately 520, DPA1 in 600 to 610, and DPB1 in roughly 450. Across about 380 genotyped donors of the cohort, an average of approximately 240,000 unique TCR beta nucleotide sequences per donor were sequenced, and approximately 19% of those sequences were non-productive. Of the approximately 400 genotyped donors, 81% were placed in the genetic ancestry cluster associated with self-reported Caucasian donors. Alongside the repertoire data, information on donor age, sex, ethnicity and CMV serostatus was compiled. The aim of the study was to test whether cataloging public T cell receptors could identify signatures of past pathogen exposure. Using immunosequencing, the study profiled T cell repertoires from fewer than 700 subjects and related those repertoires to cytomegalovirus serostatus. The study combined high-throughput TCR immunosequencing, statistical association of individual TCRs with disease status, and machine learning to predict cytomegalovirus infection status. In an earlier analysis of a few hundred of the donors, high-throughput TCR beta sequencing was used to judge whether each TCR beta V gene segment behaved as functional or pseudogenic. An early release covering some 640 HLA-typed donors comprised 300 to 350 gigabases of sequencing data and around 85 million unique TCR sequences. Four or five DR-DQ haplotypes were handled as single units for association and clustering because linkage in the cohort was strong. General findings and caveats noted by the study authors: When HLA alleles, especially DR and DQ, strongly co-occurred, TCR associations were difficult to assign to individual alleles. While some public TCRs were present in many individuals, most TCR sequences turned up only very rarely across donors. Roughly uniform sequencing depth across donors was assumed in presence/absence analyses, although this assumption may not hold. In this cohort, only TCR beta chains were sequenced, and detectable features were limited by the absence of alpha or paired-chain data. A later analysis found that TCR association rates varied across HLA loci, with DRB1 alleles showing the most associated TCRs and HLA-C alleles the fewest. A further reported finding was that TCR beta sequences accurately predicted the HLA-A and HLA-B alleles for most subjects in the first cohort. Compared with the 666-donor mean, donors in an Asian-associated ancestry cluster had fewer N-insertions in productive TCRs, according to a later genetic analysis. Correlated functional status among segregating V segments might be attributable to linkage disequilibrium, but an unknown experimental factor could not be ruled out. In vitro tests confirmed that a few of the cytomegalovirus-associated TCR beta chains recognize cytomegalovirus antigens. A later analysis associated 17,000 or so TCR beta sequences with specific HLA alleles at a false discovery rate of 0.05. Compared with equally common non-associated chains, HLA-associated TCR beta chains in a later analysis were more clonally expanded and had lower generation probabilities. Because the 87-base-pair reads could not distinguish some IMGT-functional V segments, including TRBV6-2 and TRBV6-3, those segments were excluded. According to a later analysis, parvovirus B19, influenza, CMV and Epstein-Barr virus appeared linked to several top co-occurrence clusters. Broadly in line with IMGT annotations, most TCR beta V segments showed up in productive rearrangements about 90% or about 30% of the time in an earlier analysis of some 590 of the donors. It was suggested by the authors that the approach could potentially be generalized to other disease states and immunological phenotypes. The study gave a list of 150 to 200 TCR beta chains associated with cytomegalovirus. According to a later analysis, most CMV-associated TCR beta chains appeared to be HLA-restricted, and the HLA associations seemed to be driven largely by CMV exposure. Because counts were too low, approximately 18 rarely observed V segments, including chromosome 9 orphons, were excluded from the earlier analysis of 500 to 700 of the donors. A cluster of highly shared sequence variants was judged likely to represent a technical artifact of the sequencing pipeline. Because HLA typing was missing for some donors at each locus, association tests included only the typed subset. V-gene and J-gene trimming of TCR beta chains was associated with a missense DCLRE1C variant in a later genetic analysis, and the association was replicated in an independent cohort. The classifier was reported to diagnose cytomegalovirus status with high specificity and sensitivity in both the original cohort and the validation cohort. For the cohort, immune exposure information was limited to CMV serostatus.

From its cysteine to its phenylalanine, the CDR3 spans 15 amino acids. Only the CDR3 portion is preserved as DNA: 45 bases, with reading frame beginning at the first base. V drops 5 bases and J drops 1 base, leaving 15 bases in between. The germline V gene encodes CDR1 SGHTA and CDR2 FQGNSA. Library preparation used the immunoSEQ multiplex PCR assay. The multiplex PCR relied on a mix of 60 forward primers for TCR Vbeta segments and 13 reverse primers for TCR Jbeta segments. A multiplex PCR assay on genomic DNA amplified the CDR3 region of rearranged TCR beta genes. Amplified TCR beta libraries were sequenced as 87-base-pair reads on the Illumina HiSeq System. In the paper's pipeline: Across the 670 or so repertoires, a later analysis counted 80 million or so unique TCR beta chains, roughly 11 million of which were shared by at least two donors. To remove PCR and sequencing errors, raw reads were error-corrected and collapsed into unique sequences using a nearest-neighbor algorithm that merged closely related sequences. Alignment of CDR3 sequences to IMGT reference sequences was used to assign V, D and J gene segments. Each retained sequence needed at least a six-nucleotide match to both a V gene segment and a J gene segment. A rearrangement was called productive if the CDR3 had no stop codons and remained in frame with V and J, and every other rearrangement was called non-productive. CDR3 was defined according to IMGT convention as the region running from the second conserved V-encoded cysteine to the conserved J-encoded phenylalanine. In an earlier analysis of 500 to 650 of the donors, sequences lacking an unambiguous match to a single V gene segment were excluded. In an earlier analysis of 500 to 750 of the donors, V segments were called functional above 56.7% productive rearrangements and were called segregating when the between-donor standard deviation exceeded 5%. A statistical classification framework was built for diagnosing cytomegalovirus status from the catalog of TCR beta chain sequences. A later analysis assigned V and J genes by comparing TCR nucleotide sequences with IMGT/GENE-DB human TR gene sequences. The TCRdist pipeline was used in a later analysis to assign CDR3 sequences and most-parsimonious VDJ recombination scenarios. In a later analysis, each TCR beta chain was defined by its CDR3 amino acid sequence together with its V-gene family, and reads without a unique V-gene family were excluded. To address suspected cross-contamination and a sequencing artifact, a later analysis removed some 620 highly shared, low-generation-probability nucleotide sequences. For each public chain, a later analysis derived a clonal expansion index from normalized ranks of inferred template counts within each repertoire. In a later analysis, generation probabilities were computed using a VDJ recombination model fitted to out-of-frame rearrangements, and the results were checked against IGoR. Hypergeometric tests were used in a later analysis to score TCR-TCR, TCR-HLA and TCR-CMV co-occurrence, with a repertoire-size bias correction applied to the TCR pairs. To estimate false discovery rates, a later analysis permuted the HLA or CMV assignments 20 times. In a later analysis, co-occurring TCRs were grouped using DBSCAN, and TCRdist sequence similarity was added for clustering within HLA-allele-positive subsets. For co-occurrence clustering, repertoires with fewer than 30,000 or more than 120,000 public chains were excluded, along with 5 or 6 repertoires with anomalous nucleotide sharing. TCRdb provides this immuneACCESS table in a form limited to in-frame rearrangements. Some clones are lacking; in checked studies, under half of them reflect an unresolved V gene, and why the rest are absent is not known. The DNA was the basis for D and trimming; V, J and clone size are from that table. Here the sample has under 200,000 clones; roughly 13% occur a single time. The leading ten clones occupy 7.5% to 10% of the sample.

The cohort consisted of some 670 healthy bone marrow donors. At the time of sampling, all cohort members were nominally healthy, though unrecorded immune exposures were likely present. The donor was CMV seropositive and belonged to the group of 250 to 300 seropositive cohort members. A peripheral blood sample was provided by each donor, and peripheral blood mononuclear cells were used for TCR beta sequencing. The Qiagen DNeasy Blood Extraction Kit was used to extract genomic DNA from the blood cell samples. Recombination connected TRBV7-2 to TRBJ2-7; TRBD1 is possibly the D segment (6 matching bases). The sequenced material came from PBMCs. This receptor was taken from a man in his fifties or sixties in good health and CMV-seropositive. The base sequence is TGTGCCAGCAGCCCTGGGGGCGCCCAGTCCTACGAGCAGTACTTC. This is translated as CASSPGGAQSYEQYF.